Here is one T cell receptor beta chain with its context. This clone's antigen is unknown. No quality values exist for individual bases; no much larger clone is one base distant. The germline ends are 13 bases apart after V is trimmed by 3 bases and J by 5 bases. CDR1 and CDR2 are read off the germline V gene (reference sequence) as LNHDA and SQIVND. CDR3 length: 14 amino acids, cysteine to phenylalanine. This entry keeps only the CDR3 DNA: 42 bases, framed from base 1. This specimen comes from a study of control samples from healthy donors and cancer patients (dated by TCRdb to the early 2020s). Library preparation employed the immunoSEQ multiplex PCR assay. The source is immuneACCESS, and TCRdb retained only in-frame sequences with V and J called. Part of the clones is not carried over; for the studies checked, unresolved V genes explain less than half of this, and the remainder is unexplained. The sample contains 170,000 or so clones, roughly 94% of them found a single time. Around 1.5% of the sample belongs to the ten largest clones.

The receptor comes from a woman aged 18-35 years in good health. The V and J genes are TRBV19 and TRBJ1-2, with no confident D gene call. Sequencing used blood. The nucleotide sequence reads TGTGCCAGTAGTATTTTGGGCAGGTCATATGGCTACACCTTC. This codes for CASSILGRSYGYTF.